The following is a T cell receptor beta chain sequence with its context. This clone appeared a few times. No cognate antigen has been identified for it. No base quality information exists; no much larger clone differs at one position. The entire isolated RNA was reverse transcribed using the High Capacity cDNA Reverse Transcription Kit, and thus expressed TCRB transcripts were sequenced. Deep immunoSEQ sequencing was applied to naive, central memory and regulatory T cell samples, giving an average of about 3.7 million total reads per sample. After sorted cells were lysed in RLT buffer, RNA was extracted with DNase-treated RNeasy Micro or Mini kits, with the choice depending on cell number. Each cell subset was processed separately to prevent cross-contamination, with patient and healthy donor samples processed together. The immunoSEQ multiplex PCR was used to amplify TCRB sequences from cDNA, generating 87-bp fragments that spanned the CDR3 region. Amplicons were sequenced on the Illumina HiSeq platform. Per the authors' processing: PCR bias was corrected computationally using synthetic template baselines, and reads within Hamming distance 2 were collapsed, with unmergeable singletons discarded. Reads were aligned against IMGT to assign V, D and J genes, CDR3 length and insertions or deletions at six rearrangement sites. Within each subset, clonotype counts were normalized to sorted cell number, and only after that were true diversity and Gini coefficients computed with the tcR R package. Repertoire sharing was quantified using the overlap coefficient calculated on TCRB nucleotide sequences. As a proxy for the pre-selection repertoire, out-of-frame TCRB sequences from naive cells were analyzed. The source is immuneACCESS, and TCRdb retained only in-frame sequences with V and J called. Part of the clones is not carried over; for the studies checked, unresolved V genes explain less than half of this, and the remainder is unexplained. D and trimming come from the DNA, and the V and J calls and clone size come from that table. The sample table contains around 500,000 clones; only one count was recorded for over 10% of them. The top ten hold 0.04% to 0.05% of the sample.

The record originates from a study of beta chain features in type 1 diabetes (dated by TCRdb to 2016 to 2019). With respect to the entire study: Mean age, gender distribution, total cell number and subset yield were not different between patients and healthy donors. A total of 90 million to 130 million sorted cells were examined across all samples, and a strong correlation was observed between cell number per subset and RNA yield. In the study, recently diagnosed type 1 diabetes patients and matched healthy donors were compared on the TCRB repertoires of their sorted circulating CD4+ T cell subsets. Naive and central memory subsets were obtained from all 30 or so donors, but regulatory and stem cell-like memory subsets were isolated from only 8 patients and about 8 healthy donors. Summary of the overall study and its limitations: At VDJ recombination sites, patients with type 1 diabetes made fewer insertions and deleted more nucleotides, a pattern implying thymic rearrangement abnormalities. Shorter templates might have been favored by PCR, but patient and control samples were amplified and corrected together, so both groups would have been affected equally by any skew. HLA sub-analyses involved small numbers of individuals, so any influence of HLA type on TCRB rearrangement remained unresolved. A moderate but significant shortening of TCRB CDR3 length was observed in type 1 diabetes patients in all four CD4+ subsets. Because cDNA rather than genomic DNA was sequenced, highly expressing activated cells could have been over-represented, although no difference in activation and CD3 levels was found between groups. Naive, central memory and regulatory TCRB repertoires appeared more similar among patients than among healthy donors.

From each donor, a single peripheral blood sample of 90 to 150 mL on average was drawn into heparinised tubes. A BD FACSAria II and a panel including CD45RO, CCR7, CD25, CD127, CD95 and CD27 were used to sort naive, central memory, regulatory and stem cell-like memory CD4+ T cells. All sorted populations exceeded 95% purity. Right away, PBMCs were isolated by Lymphoprep density gradient centrifugation and were stained directly, with no culture step. So that batch effects would be minimized, each experiment stained and sorted samples in pairs, pairing one healthy donor with one patient. The material sequenced was naive CD4+ T cells from blood. Explained via the paper, the cell subset or site label denotes: true naive CD4+ T cells. The receptor's source is a woman younger than 35 in good health.

The CDR3 protein sequence reads: CSVEGWRSTDTQYF. The DNA sequence is given as TGCAGCGTTGAAGGTTGGCGAAGCACAGATACGCAGTATTTT. The sequence links TRBV29-1 to TRBJ2-3, with the D gene uncertain. The CDR3 goes from the cysteine to the phenylalanine over 14 residues. Of the read, only the CDR3 DNA is kept; its 42 bases are in frame from base 1. The germline V gene provides CDR1 SQVTM and CDR2 ANQGSEA. V is clipped by 1 base and J by 0 bases, and the sequence between their germline boundaries is 8 bases long.